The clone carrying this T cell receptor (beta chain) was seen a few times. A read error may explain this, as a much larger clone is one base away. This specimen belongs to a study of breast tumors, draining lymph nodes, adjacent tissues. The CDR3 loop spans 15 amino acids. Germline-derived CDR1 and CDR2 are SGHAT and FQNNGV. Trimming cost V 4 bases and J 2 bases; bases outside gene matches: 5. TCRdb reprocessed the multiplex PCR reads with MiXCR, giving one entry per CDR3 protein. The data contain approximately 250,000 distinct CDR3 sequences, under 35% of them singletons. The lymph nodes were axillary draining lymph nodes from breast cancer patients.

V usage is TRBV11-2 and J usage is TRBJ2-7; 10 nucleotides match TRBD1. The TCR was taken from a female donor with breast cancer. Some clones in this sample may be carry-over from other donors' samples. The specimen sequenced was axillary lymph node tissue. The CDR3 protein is CASSSGTGATYEQYF. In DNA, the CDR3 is TGTGCCAGCAGCTCAGGGACAGGGGCGACCTACGAGCAGTACTTC.